The present entry profiles one T cell receptor (beta chain) with its context. Its antigen remains unidentified. The junction had 7 bases not matched to a gene; V was cut back by 0 bases and J by 7 bases. The CDR3 has 15 residues. Germline lookup yields CDR1 MNHEY and CDR2 SVGAGI. The authors used template switching to add a universal primer site and gave cDNA unique molecular identifiers. From the 5' RACE reads, TCRdb called clonotypes with MiXCR, one entry per CDR3 protein. In the table there are approximately 240,000 distinct CDR3 sequences, over 11% of which are singletons. This record belongs to a study of identical twins. The study's findings and limits: With beta out-of-frame sequences, excess sharing by twins was weaker. The models systematically underestimated how much out-of-frame TCR alpha was shared in monozygotic twins. Out-of-frame alpha sequences common to twins exhibited an excess of low generation probability.

This chain connects TRBV6-5 to TRBJ2-5; 8 bases map to TRBD2. The specimen was memory (CD45RO+) T cells sorted from blood. This receptor was identified in a woman between 18 and 29 years old in good health. The CDR3 DNA reads as TGTGCCAGCAGTTACTCGTTGCAAAGCGGGGGGACCCAGTACTTC. Residues: CASSYSLQSGGTQYF.